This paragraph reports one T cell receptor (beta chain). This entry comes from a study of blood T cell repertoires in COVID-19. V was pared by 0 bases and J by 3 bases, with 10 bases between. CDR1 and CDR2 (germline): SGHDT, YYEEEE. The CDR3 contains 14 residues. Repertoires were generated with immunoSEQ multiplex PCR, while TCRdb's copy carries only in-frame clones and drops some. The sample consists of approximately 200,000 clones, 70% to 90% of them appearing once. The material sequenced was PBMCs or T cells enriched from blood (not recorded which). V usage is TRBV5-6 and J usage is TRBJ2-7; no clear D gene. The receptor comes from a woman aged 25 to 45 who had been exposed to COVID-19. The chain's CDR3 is CASSLAGGLYEQYF. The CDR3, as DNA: TGTGCCAGCAGCTTGGCCGGCGGCCTCTACGAGCAGTACTTC.